This T cell receptor (beta chain) was documented in a study of blood T cell repertoires in COVID-19. Overall study: From T cells, B-cell-depleted T cells, or PBMCs came the material, which was cDNA or gDNA.

The CDR3 contains 13 residues. V lost 6 bases and J lost 6, with 9 bases in between. CDR1 is MNHEY, CDR2 SVGAGI, per germline. Libraries were prepared by immunoSEQ multiplex PCR; TCRdb keeps only in-frame clonotypes and omits some of them. The table records roughly 14,000 clones, 86% of them present only once. The source of this sequence is a man aged 55 to 70 with acute or convalescent COVID-19. Specimen: peripheral blood. V gene TRBV6-5 combines with J gene TRBJ1-6; tentatively, D is TRBD1 (5 bases). The chain's CDR3 is CASSNQGNSPLHF. The DNA of the CDR3 is TGTGCCAGCAGCAATCAGGGTAATTCACCCCTCCACTTT.